These T cell receptor beta chains were read from a single sample in a study of identical twins' blood T cells. TCRdb reprocessed the 5' RACE reads with MiXCR, giving one entry per CDR3 protein. The data hold hundreds of thousands of distinct CDR3 sequences, with 28% observed a single time. Sequencing input: PBMCs. The receptors stem from a woman aged 18 to 49 in good health. The CDR3 runs from the conserved cysteine through the conserved F or W. D genes are given only for firm matches. Where a row states a size, it is once, few, many or the class of an expanded clone; other rows omit it.

v_call	j_call	clone_size	d_call	cdr3_length	cdr3_aa	cdr3_nt
TRBV29-1	TRBJ2-1	once	TRBD1	13	CSVATGIVNEQFF	TGCAGCGTTGCGACAGGGATTGTCAATGAGCAGTTCTTC
TRBV20-1	TRBJ2-7	-	TRBD1	13	CSARGTADYEQYF	TGCAGTGCTAGGGGGACAGCGGACTACGAGCAGTACTTC
TRBV6-6	TRBJ1-5	-	TRBD1	17	CASRLTGGGGSNQPQHF	TGTGCCAGCAGACTCACAGGGGGCGGGGGTAGCAATCAGCCCCAGCATTTT
TRBV4-3	TRBJ2-1	few	-	12	CASSQDVNEQFF	TGCGCCAGCAGCCAAGATGTCAATGAGCAGTTCTTC
TRBV11-2	TRBJ2-1	few	TRBD1	15	CASTSPDRKDNEQFF	TGTGCCAGCACGAGTCCGGACAGGAAGGACAATGAGCAGTTCTTC
TRBV6-2/TRBV6-3	TRBJ2-1	-	TRBD2	16	CASSWRLAASRDEQFF	TGTGCCAGCAGTTGGCGGCTAGCGGCCTCACGGGATGAGCAGTTCTTC
TRBV9	TRBJ2-1	-	TRBD2	15	CASSVSSGAYNEQFF	TGTGCCAGCAGCGTATCTAGCGGGGCCTACAATGAGCAGTTCTTC
TRBV2	TRBJ2-7	few	TRBD2	17	CASSSPRSSGDTYEQYF	TGTGCCAGCAGTTCCCCCCGCTCCAGCGGGGATACCTACGAGCAGTACTTC
TRBV5-1	TRBJ1-1	-	-	15	CASSFPGQKLTEAFF	TGCGCCAGCAGCTTCCCTGGACAGAAACTTACTGAAGCTTTCTTT
TRBV4-2	TRBJ1-4	-	-	15	CASSQARGSNEKLFF	TGTGCCAGCAGCCAAGCACGGGGCTCTAATGAAAAACTGTTTTTT
TRBV2	TRBJ1-2	few	TRBD1	14	CASSRGQVAYGYTF	TGTGCCAGCAGCCGGGGACAGGTAGCCTATGGCTACACCTTC
TRBV15	TRBJ2-7	-	-	12	CATSRDPFEQYF	TGTGCCACCAGCAGAGATCCGTTCGAGCAGTACTTC
TRBV7-6	TRBJ2-1	-	-	14	CASSLGDVLDEQFF	TGTGCCAGCAGCTTGGGGGATGTTTTGGATGAGCAGTTCTTC
TRBV29-1	TRBJ1-2	-	-	15	CSVGLPGRLNYGYTF	TGCAGCGTTGGACTACCGGGACGGCTGAACTATGGCTACACCTTC
TRBV10-1	TRBJ1-2	-	-	14	CASSEVQRYYGYTF	TGCGCCAGCAGTGAGGTTCAGAGGTACTATGGCTACACCTTC
TRBV20-1	TRBJ2-3	few	TRBD2	15	CSAGDIAGEPDTQYF	TGCAGTGCTGGGGATATAGCGGGAGAGCCGGATACGCAGTATTTT
TRBV29-1	TRBJ2-7	-	TRBD2	13	CSVRLAGRYEQYF	TGCAGCGTCCGACTAGCGGGGCGCTACGAGCAGTACTTC
TRBV5-1	TRBJ1-1	few	TRBD1	16	CASSLRSWTGGTEAFF	TGCGCCAGCAGTTTAAGGTCATGGACAGGGGGGACTGAAGCTTTCTTT
TRBV19	TRBJ2-2	once	-	13	CASSIATGGELFF	TGTGCCAGTAGTATAGCGACCGGCGGGGAGCTGTTTTTT
TRBV7-8	TRBJ2-3	-	-	14	CASRPTGGTDTQYF	TGTGCCAGCAGGCCAACGGGGGGCACAGATACGCAGTATTTT
TRBV3-1	TRBJ1-3	few	-	14	CASSQETDPIAIYF	TGTGCCAGCAGCCAAGAGACGGATCCTATTGCCATATATTTT
TRBV9	TRBJ2-5	-	-	13	CASSVVQQETQYF	TGTGCCAGCAGCGTAGTACAGCAAGAGACCCAGTACTTC
TRBV20-1	TRBJ2-3	few	TRBD2	14	CSASKTSGTDTQYF	TGCAGTGCTAGTAAAACTAGCGGCACAGATACGCAGTATTTT
TRBV19	TRBJ2-1	many	-	12	CASSHGLYEQFF	TGTGCCAGTAGTCACGGACTATACGAGCAGTTCTTC
TRBV7-9	TRBJ1-3	few	-	16	CASSTPDRRKGNTIYF	TGTGCCAGCAGCACGCCGGACAGACGGAAGGGAAACACCATATATTTT
TRBV10-3	TRBJ2-7	-	-	13	CAINSTGEGEQYF	TGTGCCATCAACTCAACAGGGGAGGGCGAGCAGTACTTC
TRBV29-1	TRBJ1-6	few	-	18	CSVEDPQEGVPDNSPLHF	TGCAGCGTTGAAGATCCTCAAGAGGGGGTTCCAGATAATTCACCCCTCCACTTT
TRBV11-2	TRBJ2-5	few	TRBD2	18	CASSPRTSGGLPQETQYF	TGTGCCAGCAGCCCGAGGACTAGCGGGGGCCTACCACAAGAGACCCAGTACTTC